Shown below are 20 T cell receptor beta chains from a single sample sequenced in a study of OX40 agonist ivuxolimab in advanced cancers. Libraries were prepared by immunoSEQ multiplex PCR; TCRdb keeps only in-frame clonotypes and omits some of them. The sample yields roughly 100,000 clones, about 85% seen once. Sequenced here: CD4+ or CD8+ T cells sorted from blood, sampled in a trial of the OX40 agonist ivuxolimab. The receptor source for this set is an adult with an advanced solid tumor such as melanoma, head and neck, liver or kidney cancer.

The chain has TRBV27 and TRBJ2-7, with D perhaps TRBD1 (6 bases). V was shortened by 5 bases and J by 1 base, with 12 bases between the two germline ends. CDR1 and CDR2 (germline): MNHEY, SMNVEV (reference sequence). CDR3 length equals 14 residues. CDR3 loop: CASSGDRTSYEQYF. CDR3 bases: TGTGCCAGCAGTGGTGACAGGACATCCTACGAGCAGTACTTC.

With respect to this clone: At one of its ends the junction is not consistent with the germline gene, which may arise from a read error. V and J are TRBV5-4 and TRBJ2-7; D is perhaps TRBD2 (5 bases). Germline V gives CDR1 SGHNT, CDR2 YYREEE (reference sequence). The CDR3 contains 12 residues. CDR3 nucleotides: TGTGCCAGCAGCTTGTTTGATTCGGGGTTGAACTTC. Translated, it gives CASSLFDSGLNF. Full variable domain (missing parts from reference TRBV5-4 and TRBJ2-7): ETGVTQSPTHLIKTRGQQVTLRCSSQSGHNTVSWYQQALGQGPQFIFQYYREEENGRGNFPPRFSGLQFPNYSSELNVNALELDDSALYLCASSLFDSGLNFGPGTRLTVT.

V gene TRBV14 combines with J gene TRBJ1-1; tentative D call: TRBD1 (5 bases). This CDR3 has 14 residues. V was cut by 0 bases and J by 6 bases, with 11 bases left in between. CDR1 is SGHDN, CDR2 FVKESK, per germline. CDR3 protein: CASSQDIWGAEAFF. Written as DNA, the CDR3 is TGTGCCAGCAGCCAAGATATATGGGGCGCTGAAGCTTTCTTT.

This chain connects TRBV6-5 to TRBJ2-6, with D unclear. Germline loops: CDR1 MNHEY, CDR2 SVGAGI. Deletions cut 0 bases from V and 0 bases from J, with 3 bases between. The CDR3 sequence is 15 residues long. DNA for the CDR3: TGTGCCAGCAGTTACTCGTTCTCTGGGGCCAACGTCCTGACTTTC. Translation gives CASSYSFSGANVLTF.

The chain joins TRBV7-9 to TRBJ2-2, with D hard to call. Trimming left V 1 base short and J 0 bases short, with 6 bases between. The CDR3 contains 15 residues. Germline CDR1 and CDR2: SEHNR and FQNEAQ (reference sequence). CDR3 nucleotides: TGTGCCAGCAGCTTAGTTTTATCGAACACCGGGGAGCTGTTTTTT. Its protein product is CASSLVLSNTGELFF.

The rearrangement uses TRBV9 and TRBJ2-1; D is perhaps TRBD1 (6 bases). Germline V CDR1 and CDR2: SGDLS, YYNGEE. The CDR3 is 13 residues long. With 4 bases removed from V and 7 bases from J, the gap between germline ends came to 12 bases. The CDR3 DNA reads as TGTGCCAGCAGCCCGAGGGGGACGAATGAGCAGTTCTTC. Protein product: CASSPRGTNEQFF.

The chain recombines TRBV7-6 with TRBJ2-5, with TRBD1 matching over 9 bases. This CDR3 comprises 15 residues. V lost 5 bases to trimming and J lost 5 bases; unmatched junction nucleotides: 9. Germline V gene data show CDR1 as SGHVS and CDR2 as FNYEAQ. The CDR3 protein is CASSRTGGVRETQYF. DNA of the CDR3: TGTGCCAGCAGCAGAACAGGGGGCGTCAGGGAGACCCAGTACTTC.

J is TRBJ2-1 and V is TRBV2; D might be TRBD2 (5 bases). Deletions cut 5 bases from V and 4 bases from J, with 15 bases between. CDR1 and CDR2 from the germline V gene are SNHLY and FYNNEI. CDR3 length: 15 amino acids. This chain's CDR3 is CASSFRSSEYNEQFF. As DNA, the CDR3 is TGTGCCAGCAGTTTTCGGAGTAGCGAGTACAATGAGCAGTTCTTC.

The chain combines TRBV7-9 with TRBJ2-7; D possibly corresponds to TRBD1 (5 bases). The germline V gene has CDR1 SEHNR and CDR2 FQNEAQ (reference sequence). The CDR3 is 14 amino acids. Trimming took 2 bases from V and 1 from J, leaving 9 bases between them. DNA of the CDR3: TGTGCCAGCAGCTTATATGACAGTTCCTACGAGCAGTACTTC. Protein sequence: CASSLYDSSYEQYF.

The V call is TRBV6-6, the J call TRBJ2-7; 7 bases are a match to TRBD1. The CDR3 runs 14 residues. V shed 5 bases and J 3 bases; nucleotides not matched to a gene: 7. Looked up from germline, CDR1 is MNHNY and CDR2 is SVGAGI (reference sequence). The CDR3 bases are TGTGCCAGCAGTCGCCGGGACAGCCTCTACGAGCAGTACTTC. Translated: CASSRRDSLYEQYF.

In its sample, this clone was seen once. This rearrangement joins TRBV5-1 to TRBJ2-7; 7 bases match TRBD1. Germline V lookup: CDR1 SGHRS, CDR2 YFSETQ. The V segment lost 0 bases and the J segment 5 bases; nucleotides outside the gene matches: 8. The CDR3 has 15 residues. CDR3 DNA: TGCGCCAGCAGCTTGGGTCAGGGGGTGATCGACGAGCAGTACTTC. It translates to CASSLGQGVIDEQYF.

The chain employs TRBV18 and TRBJ2-7; D is undetermined. V was cut by 1 base and J by 2 bases, with 9 bases left in between. CDR1 is KGHSH and CDR2 is LQKENI in the germline V gene. This CDR3 spans 14 amino acids. CDR3 DNA: TGTGCCAGCTCACCACTTCAGAGCGCCTACGAGCAGTACTTC. It specifies CASSPLQSAYEQYF.

The rearrangement uses TRBV21-1 and TRBJ2-1; the D call TRBD2 from the table was never checked on the DNA. TRBV21-1 is assigned pseudogene status. The CDR3 runs 18 residues. The CDR3 coding sequence is TGTGCCAGCTCTTACTCTCGGACTAGTCATTTTCTCTACAATGAGCAGTTCTTC. Amino acid sequence: CASSYSRTSHFLYNEQFF.

This chain connects TRBV5-1 to TRBJ1-1, with 7 nucleotides matching TRBD1. This CDR3 is built from 15 residues. Looked up from germline, CDR1 is SGHRS and CDR2 is YFSETQ. V was clipped by 4 bases and J by 3 bases; unmatched bases: 9. This chain's CDR3 is CASSHVTGEDTEAFF. CDR3 bases: TGCGCCAGCAGCCACGTAACAGGGGAGGACACTGAAGCTTTCTTT.

Concerning this clone itself: At one end, the junction sequence differs from germline, possibly due to a read error. The V gene is TRBV6-5, the J gene TRBJ2-5; no clear D. The DNA end lines up better with TRBJ2-7; the J call may be wrong. This CDR3 spans 12 amino acids. Per the germline V gene, CDR1 is MNHEY and CDR2 is SVGAGI. DNA for the CDR3: TGTGCCACCAGTGATCGGCAGGACGAGCAGTACTTC. Translated, it gives CATSDRQDEQYF.

The V call is TRBV5-1, the J call TRBJ2-7; the match to TRBD2 covers 8 bases. CDR1 and CDR2 from the germline V gene are SGHRS and YFSETQ. Trimming at V came to 1 base and at J to 2 bases, leaving 2 bases not matched to a gene. The CDR3 covers 14 residues. CDR3 in DNA: TGCGCCAGCAGCTTGACTAGCGGAACCTACGAGCAGTACTTC. It is translated as CASSLTSGTYEQYF.

The V call is TRBV6-1, the J call TRBJ2-1; D not certain. Germline values: CDR1 MNHNS, CDR2 SASEGT. V was clipped by 2 bases and J by 14 bases, with 7 bases between them. This CDR3 contains 10 residues. The CDR3 protein is CASSELGEFF. CDR3 sequence (DNA): TGTGCCAGCAGTGAACTAGGAGAGTTCTTC.

This chain uses TRBV28 with TRBJ2-1, with 10 bases matching TRBD2. This CDR3 region has 18 residues. Unmatched junction bases numbered 18, after V lost 5 bases and J lost 8 bases. Germline V lookup: CDR1 MDHEN, CDR2 SYDVKM. CDR3 sequence (DNA): TGTGCCAGCAGTACGAGCGGACTAGCGGCCTCTACACGGGATGAGCAGTTCTTC. Translation gives CASSTSGLAASTRDEQFF.

The J gene is TRBJ2-7, the V gene TRBV11-3, with 9 positions matching TRBD1. The CDR3 runs to 15 residues. V shed 5 bases, J shed 4 bases, and the junction held 9 bases outside the gene matches. Germline loops: CDR1 SGHNT, CDR2 YENEEA. CDR3 nucleotides: TGTGCCAGCAGCCTTACCGGGACAGGGTTTTACGAGCAGTACTTC. Translation gives CASSLTGTGFYEQYF. Drawing the rest from reference TRBV11-3 and TRBJ2-7, the complete variable domain is EAGVVQSPRYKIIEKKQPVAFWCNPISGHNTLYWYLQNLGQGPELLIRYENEEAVDDSQLPKDRFSAERLKGVDSTLKIQPAELGDSAVYLCASSLTGTGFYEQYFGPGTRLTVT.

The genes are TRBV30 and TRBJ2-5; D remains unclear. The J call is doubtful: the DNA matches TRBJ2-7 better. Looked up from germline, CDR1 is GTSNPN and CDR2 is SVGIG (reference sequence). The CDR3 has 14 amino acids. The CDR3 sequence is CAWSAYSEVYEQYF. In DNA, the CDR3 is TGTGCCTGGAGTGCTTATTCCGAAGTCTACGAGCAGTACTTC.